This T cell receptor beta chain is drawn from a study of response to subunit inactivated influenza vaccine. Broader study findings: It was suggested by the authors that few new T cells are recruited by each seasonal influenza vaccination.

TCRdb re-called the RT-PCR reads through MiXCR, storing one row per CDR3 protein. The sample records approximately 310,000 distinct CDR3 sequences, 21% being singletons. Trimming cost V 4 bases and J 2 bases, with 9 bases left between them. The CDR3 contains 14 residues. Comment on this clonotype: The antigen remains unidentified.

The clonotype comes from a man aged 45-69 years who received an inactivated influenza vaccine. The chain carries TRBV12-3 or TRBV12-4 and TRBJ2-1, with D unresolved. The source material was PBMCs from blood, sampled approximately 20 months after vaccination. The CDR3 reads CASSYKFPYNEQFF. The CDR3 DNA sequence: TGTGCCAGCAGTTACAAGTTTCCCTACAATGAGCAGTTCTTC.